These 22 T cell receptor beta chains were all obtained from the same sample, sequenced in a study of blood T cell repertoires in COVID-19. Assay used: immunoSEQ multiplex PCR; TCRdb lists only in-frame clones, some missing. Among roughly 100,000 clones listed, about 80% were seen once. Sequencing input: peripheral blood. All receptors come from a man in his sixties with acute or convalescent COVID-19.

CDR3 sequence (DNA): TGTGCCAGCAGCCCGAGGACTAGCGGAGAGACCCAGTACTTC. Amino acid sequence: CASSPRTSGETQYF. This sequence joins TRBV7-9 and TRBJ2-5; the match to TRBD2 covers 10 bases. The germline V gene encodes CDR1 SEHNR and CDR2 FQNEAQ (reference sequence). V dropped 5 bases and J dropped 4; count of bases not matched to a gene: 4. The CDR3 consists of 14 residues.

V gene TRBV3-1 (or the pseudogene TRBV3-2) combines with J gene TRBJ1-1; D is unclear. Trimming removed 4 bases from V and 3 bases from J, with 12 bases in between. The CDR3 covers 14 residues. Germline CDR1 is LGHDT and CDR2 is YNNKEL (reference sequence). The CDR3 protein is CASSPLVGDTEAFF. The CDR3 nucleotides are TGTGCCAGCAGCCCATTGGTCGGGGACACTGAAGCTTTCTTT.

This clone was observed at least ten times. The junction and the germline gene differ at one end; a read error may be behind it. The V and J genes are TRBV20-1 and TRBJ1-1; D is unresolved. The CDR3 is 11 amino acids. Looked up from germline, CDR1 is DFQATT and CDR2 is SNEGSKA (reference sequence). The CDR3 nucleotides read TGCAGTCCTAGCAAGAACACTGAAGCTTTCTTT. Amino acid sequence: CSPSKNTEAFF.

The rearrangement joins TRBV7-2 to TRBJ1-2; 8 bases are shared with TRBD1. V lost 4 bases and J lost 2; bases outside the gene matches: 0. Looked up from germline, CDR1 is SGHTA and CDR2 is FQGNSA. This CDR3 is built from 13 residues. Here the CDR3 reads CASSWTGNYGYTF. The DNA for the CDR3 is TGTGCCAGCAGCTGGACAGGGAACTATGGCTACACCTTC.

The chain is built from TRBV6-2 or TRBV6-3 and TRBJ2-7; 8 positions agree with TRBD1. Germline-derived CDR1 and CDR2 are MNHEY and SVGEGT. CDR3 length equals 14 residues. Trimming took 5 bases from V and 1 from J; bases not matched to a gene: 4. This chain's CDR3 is CASSRQGRSYEQYF. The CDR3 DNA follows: TGTGCCAGCAGTCGACAGGGGAGATCCTACGAGCAGTACTTC.

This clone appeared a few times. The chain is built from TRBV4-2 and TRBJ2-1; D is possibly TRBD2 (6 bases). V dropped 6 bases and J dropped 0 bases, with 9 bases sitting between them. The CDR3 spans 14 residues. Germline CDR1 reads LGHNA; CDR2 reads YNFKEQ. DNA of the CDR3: TGTGCCAGCAGTTGGGGGGACTCCTACAATGAGCAGTTCTTC. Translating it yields CASSWGDSYNEQFF.

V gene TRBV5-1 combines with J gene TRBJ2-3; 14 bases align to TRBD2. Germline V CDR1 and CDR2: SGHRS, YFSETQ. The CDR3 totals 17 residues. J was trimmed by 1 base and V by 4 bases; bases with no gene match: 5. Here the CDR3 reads CASSPGLAGVGTDTQYF. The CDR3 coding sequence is TGCGCCAGCAGCCCGGGACTAGCGGGAGTAGGCACAGATACGCAGTATTTT.

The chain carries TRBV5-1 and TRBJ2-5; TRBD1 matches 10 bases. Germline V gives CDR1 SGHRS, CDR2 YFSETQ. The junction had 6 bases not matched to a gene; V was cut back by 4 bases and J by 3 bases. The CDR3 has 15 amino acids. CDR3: CASSPLGTGEETQYF. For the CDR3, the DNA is TGCGCCAGCAGCCCACTGGGGACAGGGGAAGAGACCCAGTACTTC.

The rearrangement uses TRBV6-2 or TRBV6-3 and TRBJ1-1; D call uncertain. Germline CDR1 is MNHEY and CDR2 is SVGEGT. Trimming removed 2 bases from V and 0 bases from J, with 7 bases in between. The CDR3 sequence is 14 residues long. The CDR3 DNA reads TGTGCCAGCAGTTACGGAAGCGTGAACACTGAAGCTTTCTTT. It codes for CASSYGSVNTEAFF.

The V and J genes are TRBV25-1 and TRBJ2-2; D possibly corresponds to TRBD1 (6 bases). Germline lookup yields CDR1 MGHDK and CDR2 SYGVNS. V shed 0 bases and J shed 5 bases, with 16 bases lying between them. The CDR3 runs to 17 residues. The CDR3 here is CASSEYGTPKRTGELFF. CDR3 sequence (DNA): TGTGCCAGCAGTGAATACGGGACACCTAAGAGAACCGGGGAGCTGTTTTTT.

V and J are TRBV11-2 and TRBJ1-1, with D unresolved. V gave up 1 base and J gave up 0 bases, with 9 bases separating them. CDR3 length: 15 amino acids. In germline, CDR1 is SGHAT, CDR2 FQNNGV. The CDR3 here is CASSLGAGMNTEAFF. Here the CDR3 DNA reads TGTGCCAGCAGCTTAGGAGCCGGGATGAACACTGAAGCTTTCTTT.

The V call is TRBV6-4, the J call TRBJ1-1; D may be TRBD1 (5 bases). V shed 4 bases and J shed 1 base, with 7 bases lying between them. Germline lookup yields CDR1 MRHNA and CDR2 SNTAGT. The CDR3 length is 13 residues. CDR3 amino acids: CASSVDRNTEAFF. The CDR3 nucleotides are TGTGCCAGCAGTGTCGACAGGAACACTGAAGCTTTCTTT.

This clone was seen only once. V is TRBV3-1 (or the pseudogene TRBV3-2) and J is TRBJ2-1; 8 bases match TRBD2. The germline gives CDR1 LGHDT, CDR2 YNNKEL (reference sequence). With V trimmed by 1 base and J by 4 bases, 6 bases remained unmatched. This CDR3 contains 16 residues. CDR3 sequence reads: CASSQAASGRYNEQFF. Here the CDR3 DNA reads TGTGCCAGCAGCCAAGCCGCTAGCGGGCGATACAATGAGCAGTTCTTC.

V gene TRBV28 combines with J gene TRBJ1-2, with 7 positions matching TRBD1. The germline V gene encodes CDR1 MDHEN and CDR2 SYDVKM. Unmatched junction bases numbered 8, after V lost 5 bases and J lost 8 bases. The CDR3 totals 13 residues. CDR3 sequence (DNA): TGTGCCAGCAGTGAACCTAGGGGGCAAGGCTACACCTTC. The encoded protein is CASSEPRGQGYTF.

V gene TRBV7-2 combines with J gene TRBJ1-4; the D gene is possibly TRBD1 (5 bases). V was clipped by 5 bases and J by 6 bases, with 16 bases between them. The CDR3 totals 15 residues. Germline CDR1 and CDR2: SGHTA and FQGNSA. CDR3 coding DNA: TGTGCCAGCAGCCCGTCAGGGAGGTGGGATGAAAAACTGTTTTTT. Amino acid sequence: CASSPSGRWDEKLFF.

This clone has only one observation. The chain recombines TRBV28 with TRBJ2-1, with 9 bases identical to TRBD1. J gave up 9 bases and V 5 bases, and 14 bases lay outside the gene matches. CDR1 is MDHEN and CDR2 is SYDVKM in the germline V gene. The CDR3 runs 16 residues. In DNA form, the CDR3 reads TGTGCCAGCAGTACTTCCGGGACAGGGCTCTTTTTTGAGCAGTTCTTC. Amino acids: CASSTSGTGLFFEQFF.

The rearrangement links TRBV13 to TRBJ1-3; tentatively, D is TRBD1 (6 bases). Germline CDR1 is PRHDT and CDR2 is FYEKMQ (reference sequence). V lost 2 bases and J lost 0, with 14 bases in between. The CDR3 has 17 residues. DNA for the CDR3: TGTGCCAGCAGCTTACCCCGGGACACAGACTCTGGAAACACCATATATTTT. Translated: CASSLPRDTDSGNTIYF. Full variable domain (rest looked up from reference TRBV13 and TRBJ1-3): AAGVIQSPRHLIKEKRETATLKCYPIPRHDTVYWYQQGPGQDPQFLISFYEKMQSDKGSIPDRFSAQQFSDYHSELNMSSLELGDSALYFCASSLPRDTDSGNTIYFGEGSWLTVV.

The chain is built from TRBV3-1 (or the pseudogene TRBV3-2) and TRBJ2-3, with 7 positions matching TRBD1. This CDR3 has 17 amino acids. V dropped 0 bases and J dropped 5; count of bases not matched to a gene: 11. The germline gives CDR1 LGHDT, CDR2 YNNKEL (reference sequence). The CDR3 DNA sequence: TGTGCCAGCAGCCAAGATCCCCCCAGACAGGGAAGAGATACGCAGTATTTT. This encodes CASSQDPPRQGRDTQYF.

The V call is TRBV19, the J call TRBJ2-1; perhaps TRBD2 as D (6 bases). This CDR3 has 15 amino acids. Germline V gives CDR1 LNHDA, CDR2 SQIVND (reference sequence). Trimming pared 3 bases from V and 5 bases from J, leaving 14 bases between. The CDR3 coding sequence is TGTGCCAGTAGTATCCGGGACTTGGAAAACAATGAGCAGTTCTTC. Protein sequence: CASSIRDLENNEQFF. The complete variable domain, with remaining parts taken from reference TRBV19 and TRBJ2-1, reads DGGITQSPKYLFRKEGQNVTLSCEQNLNHDAMYWYRQDPGQGLRLIYYSQIVNDFQKGDIAEGYSVSREKKESFPLTVTSAQKNPTAFYLCASSIRDLENNEQFFGPGTRLTVL.

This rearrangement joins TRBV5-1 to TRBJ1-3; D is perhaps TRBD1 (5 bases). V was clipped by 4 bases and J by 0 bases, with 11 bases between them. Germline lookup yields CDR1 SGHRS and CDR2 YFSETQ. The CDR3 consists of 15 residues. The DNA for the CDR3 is TGCGCCAGCAGCGGGGGGGATTACTCTGGAAACACCATATATTTT. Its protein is CASSGGDYSGNTIYF.

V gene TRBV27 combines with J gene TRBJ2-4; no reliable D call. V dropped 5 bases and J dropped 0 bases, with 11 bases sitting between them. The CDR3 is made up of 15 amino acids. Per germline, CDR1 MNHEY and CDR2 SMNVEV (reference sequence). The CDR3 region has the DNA TGTGCCAGCAGTCCCAATCGGGTAGCCAAAAACATTCAGTACTTC. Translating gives CASSPNRVAKNIQYF.

CDR3 in amino acids: CASRKGLAGYNEQFF. Here the CDR3 DNA reads TGTGCCAGCAGAAAGGGACTAGCGGGGTACAATGAGCAGTTCTTC. The chain recombines TRBV3-1 (or the pseudogene TRBV3-2) with TRBJ2-1; 13 bases align to TRBD2. V gave up 6 bases and J gave up 4 bases; unmatched junction bases: 3. The CDR3 covers 15 residues. CDR1 is LGHDT, CDR2 YNNKEL, per germline (reference sequence).